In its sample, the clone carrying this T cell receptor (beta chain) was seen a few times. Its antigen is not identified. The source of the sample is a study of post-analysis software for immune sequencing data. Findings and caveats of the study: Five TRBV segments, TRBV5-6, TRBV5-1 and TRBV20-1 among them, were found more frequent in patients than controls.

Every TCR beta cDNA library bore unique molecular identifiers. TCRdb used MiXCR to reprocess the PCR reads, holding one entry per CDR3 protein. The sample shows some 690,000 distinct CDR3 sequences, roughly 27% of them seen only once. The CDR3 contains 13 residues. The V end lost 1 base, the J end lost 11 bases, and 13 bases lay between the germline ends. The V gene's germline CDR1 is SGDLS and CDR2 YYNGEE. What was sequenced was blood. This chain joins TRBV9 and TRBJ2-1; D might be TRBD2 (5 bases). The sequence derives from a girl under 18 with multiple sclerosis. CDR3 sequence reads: CASSVRSGGQQFF. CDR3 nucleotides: TGTGCCAGCAGCGTACGGTCGGGCGGGCAGCAGTTCTTC. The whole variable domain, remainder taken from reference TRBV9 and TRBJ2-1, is DSGVTQTPKHLITATGQRVTLRCSPRSGDLSVYWYQQSLDQGLQFLIQYYNGEERAKGNILERFSAQQFPDLHSELNLSSLELGDSALYFCASSVRSGGQQFFGPGTRLTVL.